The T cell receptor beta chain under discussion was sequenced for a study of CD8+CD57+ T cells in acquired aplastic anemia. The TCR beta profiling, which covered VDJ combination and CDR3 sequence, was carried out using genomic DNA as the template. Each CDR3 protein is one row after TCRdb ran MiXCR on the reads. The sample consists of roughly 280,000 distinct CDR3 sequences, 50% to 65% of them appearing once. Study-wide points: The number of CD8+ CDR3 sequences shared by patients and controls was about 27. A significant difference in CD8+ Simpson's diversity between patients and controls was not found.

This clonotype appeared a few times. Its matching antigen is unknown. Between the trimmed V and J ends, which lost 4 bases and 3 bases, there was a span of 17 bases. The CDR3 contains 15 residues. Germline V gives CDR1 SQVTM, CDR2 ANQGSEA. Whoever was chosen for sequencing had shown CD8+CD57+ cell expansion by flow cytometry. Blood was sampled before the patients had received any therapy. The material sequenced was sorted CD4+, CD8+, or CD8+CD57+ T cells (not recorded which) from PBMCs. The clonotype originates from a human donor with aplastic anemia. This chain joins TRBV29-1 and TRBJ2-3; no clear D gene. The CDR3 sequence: CSVVPSPMGTDTQYF. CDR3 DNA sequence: TGCAGCGTTGTGCCCTCTCCCATGGGGACAGATACGCAGTATTTT.